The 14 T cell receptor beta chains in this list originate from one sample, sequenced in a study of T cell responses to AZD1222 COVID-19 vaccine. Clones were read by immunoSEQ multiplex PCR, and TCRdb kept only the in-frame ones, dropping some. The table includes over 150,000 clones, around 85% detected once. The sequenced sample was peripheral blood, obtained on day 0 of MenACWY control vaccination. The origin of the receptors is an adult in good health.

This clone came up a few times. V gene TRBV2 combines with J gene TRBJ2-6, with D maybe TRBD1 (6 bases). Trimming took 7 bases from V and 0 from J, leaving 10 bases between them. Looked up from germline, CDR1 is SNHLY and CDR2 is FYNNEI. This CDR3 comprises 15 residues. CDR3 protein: CASNRDASGANVLTF. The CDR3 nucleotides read TGTGCCAGCAACAGGGACGCCTCTGGGGCCAACGTCCTGACTTTC.

The CDR3 is CATTPGGGTYEQYF. Here the CDR3 DNA reads TGCGCCACTACCCCCGGGGGGGGGACCTACGAGCAGTACTTC. The J gene is TRBJ2-7, the V gene TRBV5-1; 8 nucleotides agree with TRBD2. The CDR3 loop spans 14 amino acids. Germline V gene sequence: CDR1 SGHRS, CDR2 YFSETQ. Trimming removed 9 bases from V and 2 bases from J; junction bases left unmatched: 10.

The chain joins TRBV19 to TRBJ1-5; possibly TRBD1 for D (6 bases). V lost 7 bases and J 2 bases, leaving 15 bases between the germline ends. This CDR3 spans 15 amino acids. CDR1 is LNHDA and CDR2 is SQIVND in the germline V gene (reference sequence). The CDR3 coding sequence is TGTGCCAGTATCCCCAGGGGTTCGGGCAATCAGCCCCAGCATTTT. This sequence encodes CASIPRGSGNQPQHF.

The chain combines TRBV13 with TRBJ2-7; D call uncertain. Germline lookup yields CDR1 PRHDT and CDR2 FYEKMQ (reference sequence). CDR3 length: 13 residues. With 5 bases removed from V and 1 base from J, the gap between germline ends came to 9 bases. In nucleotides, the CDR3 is TGTGCCAGCAGCAAAGGGAATTCCTACGAGCAGTACTTC. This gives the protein CASSKGNSYEQYF.

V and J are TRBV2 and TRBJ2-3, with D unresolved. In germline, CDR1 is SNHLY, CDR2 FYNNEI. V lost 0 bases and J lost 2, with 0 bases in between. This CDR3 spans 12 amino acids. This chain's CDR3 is CASSEATDTQYF. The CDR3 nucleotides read TGTGCCAGCAGTGAAGCCACAGATACGCAGTATTTT.

CDR3 region: CASSYRQGAGAHEQYV. The CDR3 nucleotides read TGTGCCAGCAGTTACCGTCAGGGGGCGGGTGCCCACGAGCAGTACGTC. The chain is built from TRBV6-2 or TRBV6-3 and TRBJ2-7; TRBD1 matches at 8 bases. CDR3 size: 16 residues. Germline values: CDR1 MNHEY, CDR2 SVGEGT. V lost 2 bases to trimming and J lost 5 bases; unmatched junction nucleotides: 11.

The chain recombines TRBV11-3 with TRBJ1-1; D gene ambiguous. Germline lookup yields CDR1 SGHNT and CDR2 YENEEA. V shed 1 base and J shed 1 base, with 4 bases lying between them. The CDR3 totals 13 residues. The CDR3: CASSLVENTEAFF. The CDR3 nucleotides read TGTGCCAGCAGCTTAGTCGAGAACACTGAAGCTTTCTTT.

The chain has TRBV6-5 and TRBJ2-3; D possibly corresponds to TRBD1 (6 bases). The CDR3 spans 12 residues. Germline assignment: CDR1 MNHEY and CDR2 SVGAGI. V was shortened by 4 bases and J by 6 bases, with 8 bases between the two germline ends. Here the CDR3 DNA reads TGTGCCAGCAGTTCCCAGGGGGATACGCAGTATTTT. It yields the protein CASSSQGDTQYF.

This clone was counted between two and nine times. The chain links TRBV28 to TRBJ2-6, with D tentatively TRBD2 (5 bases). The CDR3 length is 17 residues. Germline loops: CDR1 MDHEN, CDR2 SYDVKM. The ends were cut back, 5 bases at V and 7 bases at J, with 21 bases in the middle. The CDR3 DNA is TGTGCCAGCAGTACCCCAGAGAAGAGGGTTGGAGCCAACGTCCTGACTTTC. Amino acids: CASSTPEKRVGANVLTF.

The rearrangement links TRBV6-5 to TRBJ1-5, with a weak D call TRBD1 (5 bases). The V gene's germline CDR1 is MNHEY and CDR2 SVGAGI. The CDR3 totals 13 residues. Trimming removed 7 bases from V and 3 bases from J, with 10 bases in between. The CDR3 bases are TGTGCCAGCATGAGGGACCCCAATCAGCCCCAGCATTTT. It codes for CASMRDPNQPQHF.

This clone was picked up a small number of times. The CDR3 DNA is TGTGCCAGCAGCTCGGGACTTACACACAATGAGCAGTTCTTC. Translated, it gives CASSSGLTHNEQFF. V and J are TRBV7-2 and TRBJ2-1, with D tentatively TRBD2 (6 bases). Germline lookup yields CDR1 SGHTA and CDR2 FQGNSA. Trimming shortened V by 4 bases and J by 5 bases, and 12 bases separated the two germline ends. CDR3 length: 14 residues.

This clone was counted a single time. The CDR3 region has the DNA TGTGCCAGCAGCCCGAGAGTTGGGGGGCTGGGGAACACTGAAGCTTTCTTT. Protein: CASSPRVGGLGNTEAFF. The V gene is TRBV7-9, the J gene TRBJ1-1; possible D gene TRBD1, 6 bases. The CDR3 extends over 17 amino acids. CDR1 is SEHNR, CDR2 FQNEAQ, per germline (reference sequence). V was cut by 5 bases and J by 1 base, with 20 bases left in between.

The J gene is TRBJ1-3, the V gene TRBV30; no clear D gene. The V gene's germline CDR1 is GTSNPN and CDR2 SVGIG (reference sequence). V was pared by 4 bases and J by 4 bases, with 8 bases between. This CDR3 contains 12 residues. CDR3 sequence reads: CAWNDGGNTIYF. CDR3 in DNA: TGTGCCTGGAACGACGGCGGAAACACCATATATTTT.

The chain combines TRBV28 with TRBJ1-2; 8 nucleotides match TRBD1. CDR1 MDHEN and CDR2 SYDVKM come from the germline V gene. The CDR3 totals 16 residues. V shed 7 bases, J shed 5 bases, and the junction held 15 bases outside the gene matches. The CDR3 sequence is CASKRRARGLEYGYTF. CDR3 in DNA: TGTGCCAGCAAGAGACGGGCCAGGGGGCTAGAATATGGCTACACCTTC.